This TCR beta chain derives from a study of CXCR3-negative and CXCR3-positive naive CD8 T cells. Study information: Overall TRB read output was some 140 million, and each library contained about 1.5 +/- 0.3 million reads. Study-wide results and limits: Diversity ran similarly high across both naive subsets but far lower in memory CD8+ cells.

Through 5' RACE with UMI labels, the TRB cDNA libraries were prepared. With the 5' RACE reads reprocessed, TCRdb shows one record per CDR3 protein and no DNA. This table holds about 40,000 distinct CDR3 sequences. As for this clonotype: Its antigen is still unknown.

The germline gives CDR1 MDHEN, CDR2 SYDVKM. The CDR3 contains 14 residues. The receptor was derived from a human donor in good health. Some clones in this sample may be carry-over from other donors' samples. The sample taken for sequencing was memory CD8+ T cells from blood. This chain joins TRBV28 and TRBJ2-5; the D call from TCRdb, TRBD2, cannot be confirmed without DNA. The CDR3 sequence is CASAVAGETETQYF.